Following are 27 T cell receptor beta chains from one sample sequenced in a study of T-cell memory formation after mild COVID-19. TCRdb passed the 5' RACE reads through MiXCR, listing each CDR3 protein once. Among about 400,000 distinct CDR3 sequences listed, approximately 15% were seen once. Sequencing was performed on PBMCs or a T cell subset sorted from them (not recorded which). These receptors originate from a man between 18 and 29 years old who had mild COVID-19 (a few samples of this study predate the infection). Cell type and time point are not known.

The chain employs TRBV12-3 or TRBV12-4 and TRBJ2-5; D might be TRBD2 (6 bases). V dropped 6 bases and J dropped 0 bases, with 11 bases sitting between them. The CDR3 totals 14 residues. CDR3 loop: CASSPGLYQETQYF. CDR3 coding DNA: TGTGCCAGCAGCCCGGGACTGTACCAAGAGACCCAGTACTTC.

The chain combines TRBV7-2 with TRBJ1-5; D call uncertain. Germline values: CDR1 SGHTA, CDR2 FQGNSA. This CDR3 region has 13 residues. V was trimmed by 2 bases and J by 5 bases, leaving 7 bases between them. The CDR3 DNA reads as TGTGCCAGCAGCTTATCCAGATATCAGCCCCAGCATTTT. It yields the protein CASSLSRYQPQHF.

This clonotype was seen a few times. This chain uses TRBV7-6 with TRBJ1-5; D gene ambiguous. The CDR3 runs 13 residues. The germline gives CDR1 SGHVS, CDR2 FNYEAQ. V gave up 5 bases and J gave up 3 bases, with 8 bases separating them. The CDR3 DNA reads TGTGCCAGCAGCCGTGGTTACAATCAGCCCCAGCATTTT. Residues: CASSRGYNQPQHF. Full variable domain (outside the CDR3, taken from reference TRBV7-6 and TRBJ1-5): GAGVSQSPRYKVTKRGQDVALRCDPISGHVSLYWYRQALGQGPEFLTYFNYEAQQDKSGLPNDRFSAERPEGSISTLTIQRTEQRDSAMYRCASSRGYNQPQHFGDGTRLSIL.

This chain connects TRBV6-9 to TRBJ2-7; no definite D call. Germline V lookup: CDR1 MNHGY, CDR2 SVAAGI. This CDR3 contains 12 residues. V lost 3 bases and J lost 2, with 5 bases in between. DNA for the CDR3: TGTGCCAGCAGTTACGGAACCTACGAGCAGTACGTC. Amino acids: CASSYGTYEQYV.

The V gene is TRBV28, the J gene TRBJ1-6; D is unresolved. Per the germline V gene, CDR1 is MDHEN and CDR2 is SYDVKM. V was pared by 3 bases and J by 14 bases, with 11 bases between. The CDR3 has 12 amino acids. Here the CDR3 reads CASSFLGGTLHF. In nucleotides, the CDR3 is TGTGCCAGCAGTTTTTTGGGAGGCACCCTCCACTTT.

The chain employs TRBV21-1 and TRBJ2-1. TRBV21-1 is an annotated pseudogene. CDR3 length equals 15 residues. CDR3 nucleotides: TGTGCCAGCAGCAAAGCGCGGGGTCGTTCAAATGAGCAGTTCTTC. It is translated as CASSKARGRSNEQFF.

The chain employs TRBV20-1 and TRBJ1-4; tentatively, D is TRBD1 (5 bases). This CDR3 is 14 amino acids long. V gave up 0 bases and J gave up 8 bases, with 13 bases separating them. The germline gives CDR1 DFQATT, CDR2 SNEGSKA (reference sequence). Written as DNA, the CDR3 is TGCAGTGCTAGAGATCGCCAGGGTGGAGAAAAACTGTTTTTT. It encodes CSARDRQGGEKLFF.

The chain uses TRBV5-1 and TRBJ2-2; tentatively, D is TRBD2 (5 bases). Looked up from germline, CDR1 is SGHRS and CDR2 is YFSETQ. The V end lost 7 bases, the J end lost 4 bases, and 14 bases lay between the germline ends. This CDR3 has 14 amino acids. The CDR3 loop is CASGEGGSTGELFF. CDR3 DNA sequence: TGCGCCAGCGGAGAAGGAGGAAGCACCGGGGAGCTGTTTTTT.

The chain employs TRBV20-1 and TRBJ2-2; D call uncertain. Trimming removed 7 bases from V and 3 bases from J, with 9 bases in between. Germline assignment: CDR1 DFQATT and CDR2 SNEGSKA (reference sequence). This CDR3 has 12 amino acids. CDR3 nucleotide sequence: TGCAGTGTAGATATCGACACCGGGGAGCTGTTTTTT. Translation: CSVDIDTGELFF.

As for this clonotype: The germline gene is not matched at one end of the junction; a read error may be the cause. The rearrangement joins TRBV2 to TRBJ1-2; 8 bases are shared with TRBD1. The CDR3 is 16 residues long. Germline V CDR1 and CDR2: SNHLY, FYNNEI. CDR3 DNA sequence: TGTGCCAGTGGGAGGGCGGGACAGGCGTTCTTGTATGGCTACAACTTC. It translates to CASGRAGQAFLYGYNF.

In this sample, this clonotype turned up a few times. One end of the junction varies from germline; a read error may be responsible. The chain joins TRBV7-9 to TRBJ1-5, with no clear D. The CDR3 runs 14 residues. CDR1 SEHNR and CDR2 FQNEAQ come from the germline V gene (reference sequence). DNA of the CDR3: TGTGCCAGCAGCTTAGAATATAGCTATCAGCCCCAGCATTTT. It specifies CASSLEYSYQPQHF.

The V gene is TRBV11-2, the J gene TRBJ2-3; 13 bases match TRBD2. The V and J ends lost 1 base and 4 bases, in that order; junction bases with no gene match: 2. The CDR3 is 16 amino acids. Germline CDR1 and CDR2: SGHAT and FQNNGV. In DNA form, the CDR3 reads TGTGCCAGCAGCTTAGGAACTAGCGGGGGGGCAGATACGCAGTATTTT. Translating gives CASSLGTSGGADTQYF.

This clonotype was recorded a few times. The chain is built from TRBV20-1 and TRBJ1-5, with D uncertain. V shed 6 bases and J shed 1 base, with 13 bases lying between them. In germline, CDR1 is DFQATT, CDR2 SNEGSKA (reference sequence). There are 14 residues in the CDR3. This CDR3 is CSAPSTESNQPQHF. As DNA, the CDR3 is TGCAGTGCCCCTTCGACGGAAAGCAATCAGCCCCAGCATTTT.

The chain carries TRBV29-1 and TRBJ1-1; D gene uncertain. The CDR3 is made up of 12 amino acids. Trimming removed 6 bases at V and 4 bases at J, with 12 bases between. Germline-derived CDR1 and CDR2 are SQVTM and ANQGSEA. This CDR3 reads CSVPDGATEAFF. CDR3 in DNA: TGCAGCGTCCCGGACGGAGCCACTGAAGCTTTCTTT.

At least ten counts were recorded for this clonotype. The CDR3 region is CAISARGQGYSYEQYV. As DNA, the CDR3 is TGTGCCATCAGTGCCCGGGGGCAGGGGTACTCCTACGAGCAGTACGTC. The chain joins TRBV10-3 to TRBJ2-7, with D perhaps TRBD1 or TRBD2 (6 bases each). This CDR3 is 16 amino acids long. From germline, CDR1 is ENHRY and CDR2 SYGVKD. With 4 bases removed from V and 0 bases from J, the gap between germline ends came to 16 bases.

This clonotype was detected only a few times. This rearrangement joins TRBV5-4 to TRBJ2-7; 11 bases match TRBD2. The CDR3 is made up of 15 amino acids. The germline CDR1 and CDR2 sequences are SGHNT and YYREEE (reference sequence). V lost 0 bases to trimming and J lost 1 base; unmatched junction nucleotides: 0. CDR3 loop: CASSLGLAGSYEQYF. The CDR3 bases are TGTGCCAGCAGCTTGGGACTAGCGGGGTCCTACGAGCAGTACTTC.

This clonotype appeared a few times. The rearrangement uses TRBV4-2 and TRBJ2-5, with TRBD2 identical over 11 bases. Trimming cost V 0 bases and J 7 bases; bases outside gene matches: 10. Per germline, CDR1 LGHNA and CDR2 YNFKEQ. The CDR3 sequence is 17 residues long. CDR3 loop: CASSQDVTSGGLGTQYF. In nucleotides, the CDR3 is TGTGCCAGCAGCCAAGATGTAACTAGCGGGGGCCTTGGGACCCAGTACTTC.

This clonotype was counted a few times. The chain uses TRBV7-2 and TRBJ1-2; TRBD1 might be the D (5 bases). The germline gives CDR1 SGHTA, CDR2 FQGNSA. The germline V and J ends were trimmed by 5 bases and 4 bases, with 17 bases remaining between them. The CDR3 is made up of 15 amino acids. The CDR3 nucleotides read TGTGCCAGCAGCCCATGGGGGGGAAAGGTCTATGGCTACACCTTC. It specifies CASSPWGGKVYGYTF. Full variable domain (outside the CDR3, taken from reference TRBV7-2 and TRBJ1-2): GAGVSQSPSNKVTEKGKDVELRCDPISGHTALYWYRQSLGQGLEFLIYFQGNSAPDKSGLPSDRFSAERTGGSVSTLTIQRTQQEDSAVYLCASSPWGGKVYGYTFGSGTRLTVV.

This clonotype was detected only a few times. This sequence joins TRBV7-2 and TRBJ2-7; 8 bases fit TRBD1. J lost 5 bases, V lost 5 bases, and 8 bases had no gene match. CDR1 SGHTA and CDR2 FQGNSA come from the germline V gene. CDR3 length: 14 residues. CDR3: CASSRGQGMDEQYF. In DNA, the CDR3 is TGTGCCAGCAGCCGAGGACAGGGTATGGACGAGCAGTACTTC. Drawing the rest from reference TRBV7-2 and TRBJ2-7, the complete variable domain is GAGVSQSPSNKVTEKGKDVELRCDPISGHTALYWYRQSLGQGLEFLIYFQGNSAPDKSGLPSDRFSAERTGGSVSTLTIQRTQQEDSAVYLCASSRGQGMDEQYFGPGTRLTVT.

The chain combines TRBV2 with TRBJ2-7, with D tentatively TRBD1 or TRBD2 (5 bases each). Germline assignment: CDR1 SNHLY and CDR2 FYNNEI. V shed 7 bases and J shed 6 bases, with 19 bases lying between them. This CDR3 spans 14 amino acids. For the CDR3, the DNA is TGTGCCAGCAAGGGAGAGGGGACCACTCCCGAGCAGTACTTC. Residues: CASKGEGTTPEQYF.

This clonotype was picked up many times. V is TRBV5-4 and J is TRBJ2-2; 7 nucleotides align to TRBD2. V shed 5 bases, J shed 5 bases, and the junction held 12 bases outside the gene matches. There are 16 residues in the CDR3. The V gene's germline CDR1 is SGHNT and CDR2 YYREEE (reference sequence). Here the CDR3 DNA reads TGTGCCAGCAGATCCGGACTAGAGCTGTGGACCGGGGAGCTGTTTTTT. Protein product: CASRSGLELWTGELFF.

V and J are TRBV21-1 and TRBJ2-4; no check of the table's D call, TRBD1, against the DNA was made. TRBV21-1 is a documented pseudogene. CDR3 length: 16 residues. CDR3 nucleotides: TGTGCCAGCAGCACCGGGACCCCCGAGGCCAAAAACATTCAGTACTTC. Its protein product is CASSTGTPEAKNIQYF.

This clonotype occurred a few times. The gene calls are TRBV5-1 and TRBJ1-4; D is perhaps TRBD1 (5 bases). The CDR3 is 13 residues long. From germline, CDR1 is SGHRS and CDR2 YFSETQ. V was pared by 0 bases and J by 8 bases, with 8 bases between. For the CDR3, the DNA is TGCGCCAGCAGCTTGGCAGGGCGCGAAAAACTGTTTTTT. This gives the protein CASSLAGREKLFF.

The CDR3: CASSLKNTGELFF. The CDR3 nucleotides read TGTGCCAGCAGTTTGAAGAACACCGGGGAGCTGTTTTTT. V usage is TRBV12-3 or TRBV12-4 and J usage is TRBJ2-2; D gene ambiguous. This CDR3 spans 13 amino acids. V shed 3 bases and J shed 1 base, with 3 bases lying between them.

A few counts support this clonotype. This chain connects TRBV4-1 to TRBJ1-1, with D unclear. V was trimmed by 1 base and J by 3 bases, leaving 12 bases between them. The CDR3 contains 15 residues. Germline V CDR1 and CDR2: MGHRA, YSYEKL. For the CDR3, the DNA is TGCGCCAGCAGCCAAGGTGCCCCAACGGACACTGAAGCTTTCTTT. This sequence encodes CASSQGAPTDTEAFF.

The chain joins TRBV7-9 to TRBJ2-3; unclear D gene. V was cut by 5 bases and J by 4 bases, with 10 bases left in between. This CDR3 spans 13 amino acids. CDR1 is SEHNR, CDR2 FQNEAQ, per germline (reference sequence). CDR3 coding DNA: TGTGCCAGCAGCGATCTGAGTCCAGATACGCAGTATTTT. This sequence encodes CASSDLSPDTQYF. The full variable domain, in which reference TRBV7-9 and TRBJ2-3 provide the parts outside the CDR3, is DTGVSQNPRHKITKRGQNVTFRCDPISEHNRLYWYRQTLGQGPEFLTYFQNEAQLEKSRLLSDRFSAERPKGSFSTLEIQRTEQGDSAMYLCASSDLSPDTQYFGPGTRLTVL.

The chain is built from TRBV20-1 and TRBJ2-7, with a tentative D call TRBD1 (6 bases). The germline V gene encodes CDR1 DFQATT and CDR2 SNEGSKA (reference sequence). The ends were cut back, 6 bases at V and 2 bases at J, with 11 bases in the middle. The CDR3 extends over 12 amino acids. CDR3 residues: CSAMDRAYEQYF. Written as DNA, the CDR3 is TGCAGTGCAATGGACAGAGCCTACGAGCAGTACTTC.